The rows below give T cell receptor beta chains drawn from one sample of a study of T-cell memory formation after mild COVID-19. TCRdb independently ran MiXCR on the 5' RACE reads; one entry per CDR3 protein. Here the sample spans roughly 110,000 distinct CDR3 sequences, approximately 15% being singletons. Sequences were obtained from PBMCs or a T cell subset sorted from them (not recorded which). These TCRs come from a man between 18 and 29 years old who had mild COVID-19 (a few samples of this study predate the infection). Cell type and time point are not known. CDR3s include the opening cysteine and the closing phenylalanine or tryptophan. The D gene is left open where the match is weak. Size is stated for part of the rows, as once, few or many counts, or as a class when the clone is expanded.

clone size: few; J gene: TRBJ2-5; CDR3 length: 12; D gene: TRBD2; V gene: TRBV7-8; CDR3 protein: CASESGEWTQYF; CDR3 DNA: TGTGCCAGCGAAAGCGGGGAGTGGACCCAGTACTTC
clone size: few; J gene: TRBJ2-5; CDR3 length: 14; D gene: TRBD1; V gene: TRBV30; CDR3 protein: CAWSAGQSQETQYF; CDR3 DNA: TGTGCCTGGAGTGCGGGACAGAGCCAAGAGACCCAGTACTTC
clone size: -; J gene: TRBJ2-1; CDR3 length: 12; D gene: -; V gene: TRBV7-9; CDR3 protein: CASSQGVNEQFF; CDR3 DNA: TGTGCCAGCAGCCAGGGTGTCAATGAGCAGTTCTTC
clone size: -; J gene: TRBJ2-1; CDR3 length: 14; D gene: -; V gene: TRBV4-1; CDR3 protein: CASSQAGIYNEQFF; CDR3 DNA: TGCGCCAGCAGCCAAGCGGGGATCTACAATGAGCAGTTCTTC
clone size: many; J gene: TRBJ2-7; CDR3 length: 12; D gene: -; V gene: TRBV29-1; CDR3 protein: CSVVGLTGEQYF; CDR3 DNA: TGCAGCGTTGTAGGCCTGACGGGAGAGCAGTACTTC
clone size: few; J gene: TRBJ2-1; CDR3 length: 16; D gene: TRBD2; V gene: TRBV7-9; CDR3 protein: CASSLVVAGQYNEQFF; CDR3 DNA: TGTGCCAGCAGCTTAGTCGTAGCGGGGCAGTACAATGAGCAGTTCTTC
clone size: once; J gene: TRBJ2-1; CDR3 length: 14; D gene: TRBD2; V gene: TRBV9; CDR3 protein: CASRGTSGNNEQFF; CDR3 DNA: TGTGCCAGCAGGGGGACTAGCGGGAACAATGAGCAGTTCTTC
clone size: -; J gene: TRBJ1-3; CDR3 length: 13; D gene: -; V gene: TRBV19; CDR3 protein: CASSARSSDTIYF; CDR3 DNA: TGTGCCAGTAGTGCGAGGTCGTCGGACACCATATATTTT
clone size: -; J gene: TRBJ2-1; CDR3 length: 17; D gene: -; V gene: TRBV9; CDR3 protein: CASSVGAQLPPYNEQFF; CDR3 DNA: TGTGCCAGCAGCGTAGGGGCACAGCTTCCCCCCTACAATGAGCAGTTCTTC
clone size: -; J gene: TRBJ2-1; CDR3 length: 16; D gene: TRBD2; V gene: TRBV10-3; CDR3 protein: CAISEGSGGQSPEQFF; CDR3 DNA: TGTGCCATCAGTGAAGGTAGCGGGGGCCAGTCACCTGAGCAGTTCTTC
clone size: -; J gene: TRBJ2-5; CDR3 length: 13; D gene: -; V gene: TRBV6-2/TRBV6-3; CDR3 protein: CASRFGPQETQYF; CDR3 DNA: TGTGCCAGCAGATTCGGACCCCAAGAGACCCAGTACTTC
clone size: -; J gene: TRBJ2-3; CDR3 length: 12; D gene: -; V gene: TRBV6-2/TRBV6-3; CDR3 protein: CASSYWDLAQYF; CDR3 DNA: TGTGCCAGCAGTTATTGGGACCTCGCGCAGTATTTT
clone size: -; J gene: TRBJ2-1; CDR3 length: 13; D gene: TRBD1; V gene: TRBV19; CDR3 protein: CASTLQGDNEQFF; CDR3 DNA: TGTGCCAGTACTCTTCAGGGGGATAATGAGCAGTTCTTC
clone size: -; J gene: TRBJ1-2; CDR3 length: 12; D gene: -; V gene: TRBV7-2; CDR3 protein: CASSLDDVGYTF; CDR3 DNA: TGTGCCAGCAGCTTAGATGACGTTGGCTACACCTTC
clone size: few; J gene: TRBJ2-3; CDR3 length: 16; D gene: -; V gene: TRBV11-2; CDR3 protein: CASSLEAGSSTDTQYF; CDR3 DNA: TGTGCCAGCAGCTTAGAGGCCGGCAGTAGCACAGATACGCAGTATTTT
clone size: -; J gene: TRBJ2-1; CDR3 length: 14; D gene: -; V gene: TRBV7-9; CDR3 protein: CASSPPIADNEQFF; CDR3 DNA: TGTGCCAGCAGCCCTCCGATAGCGGACAATGAGCAGTTCTTC